This TCR beta chain was identified during a study of T cell responses to AZD1222 COVID-19 vaccine. The method was immunoSEQ multiplex PCR; TCRdb's version includes in-frame clones alone and lacks a portion of them. In the table there are 150,000 to 180,000 clones, 90% to 95% of which are singletons. On this clone: Its antigen is not known.

Study-wide findings and caveats: Clonal diversity was possibly underestimated; the donors were predominantly white British and more often female. Reports indicate that nearly half of spike-specific TCRs are directed at unmutated variant regions.

Germline CDR1 MNHEY, CDR2 SVGAGI. V shed 3 bases, J shed 10 bases, and the junction held 5 bases outside the gene matches. The CDR3 spans 14 residues. This specimen consisted of peripheral blood, obtained 28 days after the second AZD1222 dose. The clonotype comes from an adult who received the AZD1222 COVID-19 vaccine. V usage is TRBV6-5 and J usage is TRBJ1-6; 8 bases agree with TRBD1. CDR3 bases: TGTGCCAGCAGTTATCAGGGGGCAGAGTCACCCCTCCACTTT. It is translated as CASSYQGAESPLHF.